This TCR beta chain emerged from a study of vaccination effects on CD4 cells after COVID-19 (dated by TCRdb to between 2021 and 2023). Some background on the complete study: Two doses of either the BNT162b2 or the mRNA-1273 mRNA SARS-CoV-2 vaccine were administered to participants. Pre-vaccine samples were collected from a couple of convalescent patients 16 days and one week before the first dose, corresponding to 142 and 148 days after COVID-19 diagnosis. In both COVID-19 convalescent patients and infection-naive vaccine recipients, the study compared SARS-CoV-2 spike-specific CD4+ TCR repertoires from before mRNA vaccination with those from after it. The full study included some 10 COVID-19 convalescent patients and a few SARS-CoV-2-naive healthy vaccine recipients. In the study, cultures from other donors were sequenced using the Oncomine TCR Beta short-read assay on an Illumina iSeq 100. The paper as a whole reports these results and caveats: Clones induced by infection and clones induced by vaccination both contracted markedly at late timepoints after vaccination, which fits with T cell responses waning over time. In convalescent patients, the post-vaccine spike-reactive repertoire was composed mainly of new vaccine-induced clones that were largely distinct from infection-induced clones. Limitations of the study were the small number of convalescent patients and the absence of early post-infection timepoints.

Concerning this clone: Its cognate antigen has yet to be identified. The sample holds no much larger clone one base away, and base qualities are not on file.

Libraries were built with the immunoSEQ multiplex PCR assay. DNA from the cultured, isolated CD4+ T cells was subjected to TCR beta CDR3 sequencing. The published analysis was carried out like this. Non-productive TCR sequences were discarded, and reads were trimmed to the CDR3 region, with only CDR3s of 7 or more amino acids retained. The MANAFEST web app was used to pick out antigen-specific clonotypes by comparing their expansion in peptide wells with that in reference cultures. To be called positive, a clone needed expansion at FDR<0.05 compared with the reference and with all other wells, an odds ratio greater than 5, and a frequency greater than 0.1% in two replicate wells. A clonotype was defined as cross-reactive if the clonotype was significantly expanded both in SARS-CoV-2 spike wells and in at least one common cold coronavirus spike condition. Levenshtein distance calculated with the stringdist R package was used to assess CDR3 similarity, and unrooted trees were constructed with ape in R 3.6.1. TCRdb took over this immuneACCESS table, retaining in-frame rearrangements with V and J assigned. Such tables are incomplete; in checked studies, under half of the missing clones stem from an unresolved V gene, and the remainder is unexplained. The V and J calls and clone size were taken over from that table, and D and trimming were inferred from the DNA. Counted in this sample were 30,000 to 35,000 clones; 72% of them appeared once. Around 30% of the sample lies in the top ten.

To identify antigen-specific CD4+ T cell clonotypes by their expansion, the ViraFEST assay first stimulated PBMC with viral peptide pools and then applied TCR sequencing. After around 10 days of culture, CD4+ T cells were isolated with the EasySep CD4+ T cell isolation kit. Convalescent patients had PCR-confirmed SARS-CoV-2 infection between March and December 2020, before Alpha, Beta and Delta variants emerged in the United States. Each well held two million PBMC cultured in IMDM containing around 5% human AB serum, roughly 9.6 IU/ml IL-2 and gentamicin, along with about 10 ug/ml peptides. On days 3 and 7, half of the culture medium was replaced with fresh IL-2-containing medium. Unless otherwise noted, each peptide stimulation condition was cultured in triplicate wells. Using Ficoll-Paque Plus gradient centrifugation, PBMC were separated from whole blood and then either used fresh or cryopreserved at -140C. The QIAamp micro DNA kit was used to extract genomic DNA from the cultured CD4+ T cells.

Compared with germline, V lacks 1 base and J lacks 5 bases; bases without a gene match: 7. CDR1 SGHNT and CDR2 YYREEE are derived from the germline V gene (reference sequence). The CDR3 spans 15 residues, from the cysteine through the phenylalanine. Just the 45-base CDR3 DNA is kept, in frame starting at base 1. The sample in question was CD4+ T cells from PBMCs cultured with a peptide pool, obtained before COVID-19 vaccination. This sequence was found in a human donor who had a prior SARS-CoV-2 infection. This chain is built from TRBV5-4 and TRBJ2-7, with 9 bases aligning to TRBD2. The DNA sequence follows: TGTGCCAGCAGCTTGCCGGGCGGGGGGGCCAACGAGCAGTACTTC. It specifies CASSLPGGGANEQYF.